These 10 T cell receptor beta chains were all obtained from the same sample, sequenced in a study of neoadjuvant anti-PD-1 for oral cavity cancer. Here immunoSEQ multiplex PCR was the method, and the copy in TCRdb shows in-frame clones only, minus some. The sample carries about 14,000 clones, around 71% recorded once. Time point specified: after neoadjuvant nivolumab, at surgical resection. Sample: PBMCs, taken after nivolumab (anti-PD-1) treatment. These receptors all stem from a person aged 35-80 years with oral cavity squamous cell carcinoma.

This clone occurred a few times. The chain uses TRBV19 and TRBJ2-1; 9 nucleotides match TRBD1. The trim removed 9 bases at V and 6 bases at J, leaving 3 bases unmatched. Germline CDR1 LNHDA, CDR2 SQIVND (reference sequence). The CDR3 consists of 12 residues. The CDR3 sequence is CASKDRGNEQFF. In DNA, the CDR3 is TGTGCCAGCAAGGACAGGGGCAATGAGCAGTTCTTC.

CDR3 DNA: TGTGCCAGCAGCTTAGACGGCCGGGGCACCGGGGAGCTGTTTTTT. Amino acids: CASSLDGRGTGELFF. The chain joins TRBV7-9 to TRBJ2-2; the D gene is possibly TRBD2 (5 bases). V dropped 1 base and J dropped 4 bases, with 10 bases sitting between them. This CDR3 has 15 amino acids. Germline loops: CDR1 SEHNR, CDR2 FQNEAQ (reference sequence).

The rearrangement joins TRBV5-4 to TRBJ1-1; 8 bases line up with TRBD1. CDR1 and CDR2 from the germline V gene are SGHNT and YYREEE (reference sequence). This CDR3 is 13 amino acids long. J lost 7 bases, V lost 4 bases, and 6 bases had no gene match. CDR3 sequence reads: CASSSRTGLEAFF. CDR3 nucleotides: TGTGCCAGCAGCAGCAGGACAGGGCTTGAAGCTTTCTTT.

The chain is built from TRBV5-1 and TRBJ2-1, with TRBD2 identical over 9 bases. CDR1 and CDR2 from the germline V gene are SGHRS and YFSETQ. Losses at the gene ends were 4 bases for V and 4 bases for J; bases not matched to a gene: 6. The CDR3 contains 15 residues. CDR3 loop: CASSPISGSYNEQFF. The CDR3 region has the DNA TGCGCCAGCAGCCCGATTAGCGGGAGTTACAATGAGCAGTTCTTC.

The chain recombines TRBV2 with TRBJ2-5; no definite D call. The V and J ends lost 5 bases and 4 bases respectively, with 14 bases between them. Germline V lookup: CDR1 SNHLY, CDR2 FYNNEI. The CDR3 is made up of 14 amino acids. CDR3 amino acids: CASSRSPAIETQYF. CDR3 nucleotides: TGTGCCAGCAGTCGGTCTCCGGCGATAGAGACCCAGTACTTC.

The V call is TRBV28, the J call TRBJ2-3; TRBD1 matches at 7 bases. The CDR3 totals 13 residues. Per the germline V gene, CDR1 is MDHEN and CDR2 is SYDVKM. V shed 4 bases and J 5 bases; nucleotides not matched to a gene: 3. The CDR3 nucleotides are TGTGCCAGCAGTTCCCCAGGGGGAGATACGCAGTATTTT. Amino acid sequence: CASSSPGGDTQYF.

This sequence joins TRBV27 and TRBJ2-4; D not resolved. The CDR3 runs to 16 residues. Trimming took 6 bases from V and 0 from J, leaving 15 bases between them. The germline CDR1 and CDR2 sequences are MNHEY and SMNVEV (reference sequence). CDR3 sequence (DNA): TGTGCCAGCAGCGCCGAAGACGCTCTAGCCAAAAACATTCAGTACTTC. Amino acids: CASSAEDALAKNIQYF.

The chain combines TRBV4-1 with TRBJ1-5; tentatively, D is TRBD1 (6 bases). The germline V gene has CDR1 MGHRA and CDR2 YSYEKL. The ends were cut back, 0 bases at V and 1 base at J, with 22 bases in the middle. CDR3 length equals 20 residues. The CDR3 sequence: CASSQDGFEGGEVSNQPQHF. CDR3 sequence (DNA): TGCGCCAGCAGCCAAGATGGTTTCGAAGGGGGAGAGGTGAGCAATCAGCCCCAGCATTTT.

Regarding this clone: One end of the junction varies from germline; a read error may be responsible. CDR3 DNA sequence: TGTGCCAGCAGCCAAGATCCCAACCCGGGCCGTTCCTACGATGAGCAGTTCTTC. Translating gives CASSQDPNPGRSYDEQFF. The chain recombines TRBV4-2 with TRBJ2-1; D not certain. Germline lookup yields CDR1 LGHNA and CDR2 YNFKEQ. The CDR3 spans 18 residues.

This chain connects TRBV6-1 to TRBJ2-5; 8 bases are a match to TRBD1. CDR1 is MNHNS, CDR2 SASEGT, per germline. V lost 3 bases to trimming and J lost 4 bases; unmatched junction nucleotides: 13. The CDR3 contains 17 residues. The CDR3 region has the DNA TGTGCCAGCAGTGACGCTTTCGGACAGGGAGGTGGAGAGACCCAGTACTTC. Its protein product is CASSDAFGQGGGETQYF.